These 19 T cell receptor beta chains were all obtained from the same sample, sequenced in a study of OX40 agonist ivuxolimab in advanced cancers. The assay was immunoSEQ multiplex PCR, and TCRdb's table has in-frame clones only and misses some. The top ten clones hold 0.65% to 0.8% of a sample with some 80,000 clones, 70% to 90% of them seen once. The source material was CD4+ or CD8+ T cells sorted from blood, sampled in a trial of the OX40 agonist ivuxolimab. These receptors were taken from an adult with an advanced solid tumor such as melanoma, head and neck, liver or kidney cancer.

This rearrangement joins TRBV25-1 to TRBJ1-2; D ambiguous. The CDR3 loop spans 11 amino acids. The germline CDR1 and CDR2 sequences are MGHDK and SYGVNS. Trimming removed 2 bases at V and 12 bases at J, with 10 bases between. This CDR3 reads CASSEVGRDTF. The CDR3 region has the DNA TGTGCCAGCAGTGAAGTTGGGAGGGACACCTTC.

The rearrangement joins TRBV7-2 to TRBJ2-4; TRBD2 matches 10 bases. V was pared by 2 bases and J by 4 bases, with 11 bases of the junction left unmatched. Germline CDR1 reads SGHTA; CDR2 reads FQGNSA. This CDR3 comprises 18 residues. The CDR3 DNA reads as TGTGCCAGCAGCTTACTGTCAGCGGGAGGGCCAGGAAAAAACATTCAGTACTTC. This codes for CASSLLSAGGPGKNIQYF.

This clone has more than one count but fewer than ten. Other DNA sequences in this specimen translate into the identical CDR3. The CDR3, as DNA: TGCGCCAGCAGCCAAGCTGGGACGGGGTCTAACTATGGCTACACCTTC. Translated, it gives CASSQAGTGSNYGYTF. This chain connects TRBV4-1 to TRBJ1-2; D may be TRBD1 (5 bases). This CDR3 region has 16 residues. CDR1 MGHRA and CDR2 YSYEKL come from the germline V gene. V was pared by 1 base and J by 0 bases, with 12 bases between.

V and J are TRBV7-6 and TRBJ1-4; possible D gene TRBD1, 6 bases. Trimming took 0 bases from V and 4 from J, leaving 6 bases between them. Germline CDR1 reads SGHVS; CDR2 reads FNYEAQ. The CDR3 contains 14 residues. The CDR3: CASSLAGGNEKLFF. In nucleotides, the CDR3 is TGTGCCAGCAGCTTAGCAGGGGGTAATGAAAAACTGTTTTTT.

The chain joins TRBV2 to TRBJ2-5; D assignment may be TRBD1 or TRBD2 (5 bases each). Trimming took 1 base from V and 5 from J, leaving 11 bases between them. The CDR3 is 14 residues long. In germline, CDR1 is SNHLY, CDR2 FYNNEI. Written as DNA, the CDR3 is TGTGCCAGCAGTGAAGGGTCAGGGACGGAGACCCAGTACTTC. The encoded protein is CASSEGSGTETQYF.

The chain uses TRBV27 and TRBJ1-4, with a weak D call TRBD1 (6 bases). Trimming took 0 bases from V and 7 from J, leaving 12 bases between them. The CDR3 covers 15 residues. The germline V gene has CDR1 MNHEY and CDR2 SMNVEV (reference sequence). CDR3 amino acids: CASSLSGGLGEKLFF. The CDR3 DNA is TGTGCCAGCAGTTTATCCGGGGGGCTCGGTGAAAAACTGTTTTTT. Variable domain in full (rest from reference TRBV27 and TRBJ1-4): EAQVTQNPRYLITVTGKKLTVTCSQNMNHEYMSWYRQDPGLGLRQIYYSMNVEVTDKGDVPEGYKVSRKEKRNFPLILESPSPNQTSLYFCASSLSGGLGEKLFFGSGTQLSVL.

Note on this clone: Other nucleotide sequences from this sample produce the same CDR3. The rearrangement joins TRBV5-1 to TRBJ2-7; D uncertain. CDR3 length: 15 amino acids. CDR1 and CDR2 from the germline V gene are SGHRS and YFSETQ. Trimming cost V 0 bases and J 2 bases, with 12 bases left between them. CDR3 bases: TGCGCCAGCAGCTTGGTTTCGGACGGACCCTACGAGCAGTACTTC. Translating it yields CASSLVSDGPYEQYF.

The chain carries TRBV18 and TRBJ2-4; 7 positions agree with TRBD1. This CDR3 comprises 15 residues. The germline V gene has CDR1 KGHSH and CDR2 LQKENI. V dropped 7 bases and J dropped 3; count of bases not matched to a gene: 9. CDR3 sequence (DNA): TGTGCCAGCTGCTTCGACAGGGAAGGCAAAAACATTCAGTACTTC. Translated, it gives CASCFDREGKNIQYF.

The rearrangement uses TRBV5-4 and TRBJ2-7; possibly TRBD2 for D (5 bases). CDR3 size: 13 residues. V shed 3 bases and J shed 3 bases, with 10 bases lying between them. Germline V gene sequence: CDR1 SGHNT, CDR2 YYREEE (reference sequence). CDR3 nucleotide sequence: TGTGCCAGCAGCTCCGGGATTAACTACGAGCAGTACTTC. Translating it yields CASSSGINYEQYF.

This clone appeared once. The rearrangement joins TRBV30 to TRBJ1-6; no clear D. Germline CDR1 is GTSNPN and CDR2 is SVGIG (reference sequence). The CDR3 runs to 14 residues. Trimming stripped 3 bases from V and 4 bases from J, with 10 bases between. CDR3 nucleotide sequence: TGTGCCTGGAGCCCAAACAGATATAATTCACCCCTCCACTTT. Translation: CAWSPNRYNSPLHF.

This clone was counted once. The chain links TRBV18 to TRBJ2-3; 8 bases are shared with TRBD1. The CDR3 has 15 residues. Germline V gene lookup returns CDR1 KGHSH and CDR2 LQKENI. V was clipped by 3 bases and J by 2 bases; unmatched bases: 4. The CDR3 DNA sequence: TGTGCCAGCTCACCGAGGACAGGGTTCACAGATACGCAGTATTTT. This gives the protein CASSPRTGFTDTQYF.

The genes are TRBV30 and TRBJ2-2; D perhaps matches TRBD1 (8 bases). Deletions cut 1 base from V and 7 bases from J, with 19 bases between. CDR1 is GTSNPN and CDR2 is SVGIG in the germline V gene (reference sequence). The CDR3 runs to 16 residues. Here the CDR3 DNA reads TGTGCCTGGAGTGCAGGGGGCGGGAGTATTGGCGGGGAGCTGTTTTTT. This sequence encodes CAWSAGGGSIGGELFF.

The chain recombines TRBV29-1 with TRBJ1-2; maybe TRBD1 (5 bases). Trimming pared 4 bases from V and 5 bases from J, leaving 11 bases between. Germline lookup yields CDR1 SQVTM and CDR2 ANQGSEA. The CDR3 is made up of 12 amino acids. CDR3 sequence (DNA): TGCAGCGTTGGAAGGGGTACTTATGGCTACACCTTC. Protein: CSVGRGTYGYTF.

This chain links TRBV7-4 with TRBJ1-1; TRBD1 might be the D (6 bases). Trimming removed 4 bases from V and 8 bases from J, with 11 bases in between. Germline-derived CDR1 and CDR2 are SGHVT and SQSDAQ. This CDR3 has 12 residues. The CDR3 loop is CASSSGAREAFF. The CDR3 coding sequence is TGTGCCAGCAGCTCAGGGGCCAGGGAAGCTTTCTTT.

This sequence joins TRBV7-2 and TRBJ1-5; D unresolved. Germline V CDR1 and CDR2: SGHTA, FQGNSA. The CDR3 contains 13 residues. The V end was cut by 2 bases, the J end by 3 bases, with 5 bases between. The CDR3 loop is CASSLRNNQPQHF. CDR3 nucleotides: TGTGCCAGCAGCTTAAGGAACAATCAGCCCCAGCATTTT.

This sequence joins TRBV7-2 and TRBJ1-5; 7 nucleotides match TRBD1. CDR1 SGHTA and CDR2 FQGNSA come from the germline V gene. CDR3 length: 15 amino acids. The J segment lost 6 bases and the V segment lost 2 bases, leaving 7 bases of the junction unmatched. The CDR3 DNA reads TGTGCCAGCAGCTTATCCACAGGGGACGGTCAGCCCCAGCATTTT. Residues: CASSLSTGDGQPQHF.

This rearrangement joins TRBV18 to TRBJ2-5, with TRBD2 matching 9 bases. The CDR3 sequence is 15 residues long. CDR1 and CDR2 from the germline V gene are KGHSH and LQKENI. V shed 3 bases, J shed 2 bases, and the junction held 4 bases outside the gene matches. CDR3 sequence: CASSPGLAGQETQYF. The DNA of the CDR3 is TGTGCCAGCTCACCCGGGCTAGCGGGGCAAGAGACCCAGTACTTC. Complete variable domain (other parts from reference TRBV18 and TRBJ2-5): NAGVMQNPRHLVRRRGQEARLRCSPMKGHSHVYWYRQLPEEGLKFMVYLQKENIIDESGMPKERFSAEFPKEGPSILRIQQVVRGDSAAYFCASSPGLAGQETQYFGPGTRLLVL.

The rearrangement uses TRBV5-1 and TRBJ2-1; D may match TRBD1 or TRBD2 (6 bases each). CDR3 length: 13 amino acids. Germline CDR1 is SGHRS and CDR2 is YFSETQ. Trimming took off 4 bases at V and 9 bases at J, with 14 bases between the two ends. CDR3 sequence (DNA): TGCGCCAGCAGCACGGGGGCTAGCGCTGAGCAGTTCTTC. Translation: CASSTGASAEQFF.

The V call is TRBV28, the J call TRBJ1-5; D is perhaps TRBD1 (6 bases). Germline values: CDR1 MDHEN, CDR2 SYDVKM. The CDR3 totals 13 residues. V lost 4 bases to trimming and J lost 4 bases, with 8 bases between them. CDR3 region: CASSYRENQPQHF. CDR3 nucleotides: TGTGCCAGCAGTTACAGGGAGAATCAGCCCCAGCATTTT.